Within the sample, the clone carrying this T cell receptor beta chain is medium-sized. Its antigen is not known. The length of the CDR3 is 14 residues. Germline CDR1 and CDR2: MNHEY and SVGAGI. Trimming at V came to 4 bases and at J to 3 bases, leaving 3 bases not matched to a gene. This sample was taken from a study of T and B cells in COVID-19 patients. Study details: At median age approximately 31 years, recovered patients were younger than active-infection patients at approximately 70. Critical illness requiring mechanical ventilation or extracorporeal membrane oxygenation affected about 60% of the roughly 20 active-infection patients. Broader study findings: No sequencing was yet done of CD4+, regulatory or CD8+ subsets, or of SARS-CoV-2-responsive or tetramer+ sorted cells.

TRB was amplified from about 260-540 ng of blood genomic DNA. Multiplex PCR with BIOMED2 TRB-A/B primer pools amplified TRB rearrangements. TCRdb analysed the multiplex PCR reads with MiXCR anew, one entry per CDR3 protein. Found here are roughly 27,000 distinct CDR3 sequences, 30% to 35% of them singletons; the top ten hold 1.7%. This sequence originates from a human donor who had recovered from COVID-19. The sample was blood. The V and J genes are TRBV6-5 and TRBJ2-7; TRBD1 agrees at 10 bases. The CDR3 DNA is TGTGCCAGCAGTTCCGGACAGGGGGTCTACGAGCAGTACTTC. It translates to CASSSGQGVYEQYF.